These T cell receptor beta chains were read from a single sample in a study of Ad26.COV2.S vaccination and SARS-CoV-2 variants. Assay: immunoSEQ multiplex PCR; the TCRdb copy retains only in-frame clones and omits some. The repertoire holds some 400,000 clones, with around 89% as singletons. The source material was peripheral blood, sampled in a trial of Ad26.COV2.S vaccine versus placebo. The receptors here all came from a person between 18 and 65 years old who received the Ad26.COV2.S COVID-19 vaccine or a placebo. Each CDR3 is given with its conserved first and last residue. Fields, in order: clone size, D gene, V gene, J gene, CDR3 protein, CDR3 DNA. A D gene is named only where the DNA matches it firmly. Clone size is stated in some rows and not others, as once, few, many or a class when expanded.

abundance: .
d_gene: TRBD1
v_gene: TRBV27
j_gene: TRBJ2-1
CDR3aa: CASTPGQYNEQFF
CDR3nt: TGTGCCAGCACCCCGGGACAGTACAATGAGCAGTTCTTC

abundance: .
d_gene: .
v_gene: TRBV3-1/TRBV3-2
j_gene: TRBJ2-3
CDR3aa: CASSQEADTQYF
CDR3nt: TGTGCCAGCAGCCAAGAGGCAGATACGCAGTATTTT

abundance: .
d_gene: .
v_gene: TRBV29-1
j_gene: TRBJ2-5
CDR3aa: CSVPGRRNQETQYF
CDR3nt: TGCAGCGTCCCGGGACGGAGGAACCAAGAGACCCAGTACTTC

abundance: .
d_gene: .
v_gene: TRBV18
j_gene: TRBJ1-2
CDR3aa: CASSPLMGLQSEGYTF
CDR3nt: TGTGCCAGCTCACCATTAATGGGACTCCAGAGTGAGGGCTACACCTTC

abundance: .
d_gene: .
v_gene: TRBV20-1
j_gene: TRBJ2-7
CDR3aa: CSASLVGRSREQYF
CDR3nt: TGCAGTGCTAGTTTGGTCGGGAGATCTCGGGAGCAGTACTTC

abundance: .
d_gene: .
v_gene: TRBV5-6
j_gene: TRBJ1-1
CDR3aa: CASSLGLRALDTEAFF
CDR3nt: TGTGCCAGCAGCTTGGGCCTCAGGGCCCTGGACACTGAAGCTTTCTTT

abundance: once
d_gene: .
v_gene: TRBV15
j_gene: TRBJ1-2
CDR3aa: CATSVTQQGGALDYGYTF
CDR3nt: TGTGCCACCAGCGTAACACAACAAGGGGGGGCTCTGGACTATGGCTACACCTTC

abundance: .
d_gene: .
v_gene: TRBV24-1
j_gene: TRBJ1-1
CDR3aa: CATSEGLNTEAFF
CDR3nt: TGTGCCACCAGTGAAGGATTGAACACTGAAGCTTTCTTT

abundance: few
d_gene: TRBD2
v_gene: TRBV24-1
j_gene: TRBJ2-1
CDR3aa: CATSAGGGVHYNEQFF
CDR3nt: TGTGCCACCAGTGCGGGGGGAGGCGTCCACTACAATGAGCAGTTCTTC

abundance: .
d_gene: TRBD2
v_gene: TRBV13
j_gene: TRBJ2-3
CDR3aa: CASSFSGRAVTDTQYF
CDR3nt: TGTGCCAGCAGCTTTAGCGGGAGGGCGGTCACAGATACGCAGTATTTT

abundance: once
d_gene: .
v_gene: TRBV7-3
j_gene: TRBJ1-1
CDR3aa: CASSSSNLPEAFF
CDR3nt: TGTGCCAGCAGCTCTAGTAACTTGCCTGAAGCTTTCTTT

abundance: .
d_gene: .
v_gene: TRBV6-4
j_gene: TRBJ2-1
CDR3aa: CASSDSFRERYNEQFF
CDR3nt: TGTGCCAGCAGTGACTCGTTCCGGGAGAGGTACAATGAGCAGTTCTTC

abundance: few
d_gene: TRBD2
v_gene: TRBV30
j_gene: TRBJ2-1
CDR3aa: CAWSVVAGGPGEQFF
CDR3nt: TGTGCCTGGAGTGTGGTAGCGGGAGGGCCGGGTGAGCAGTTCTTC

abundance: .
d_gene: .
v_gene: TRBV27
j_gene: TRBJ1-5
CDR3aa: CASSLFSGQNNQPQHF
CDR3nt: TGTGCCAGCAGTTTATTTTCCGGACAGAACAATCAGCCCCAGCATTTT

abundance: .
d_gene: TRBD1
v_gene: TRBV9
j_gene: TRBJ1-3
CDR3aa: CASSAGQGASGNTIYF
CDR3nt: TGTGCCAGCAGCGCGGGACAGGGGGCTTCTGGAAACACCATATATTTT

abundance: .
d_gene: .
v_gene: TRBV5-5
j_gene: TRBJ2-3
CDR3aa: CASSFGQMTDTQYF
CDR3nt: TGTGCCAGCAGCTTTGGCCAGATGACAGATACGCAGTATTTT

abundance: .
d_gene: TRBD2
v_gene: TRBV6-1
j_gene: TRBJ2-1
CDR3aa: CASSEGLAEPYNEQFF
CDR3nt: TGTGCCAGCAGTGAAGGACTAGCGGAACCCTACAATGAGCAGTTCTTC

abundance: .
d_gene: .
v_gene: TRBV13
j_gene: TRBJ1-4
CDR3aa: CASSLLGLNEKLFF
CDR3nt: TGTGCCAGCAGCTTATTGGGCCTAAATGAAAAACTGTTTTTT

abundance: .
d_gene: TRBD2
v_gene: TRBV5-1
j_gene: TRBJ2-2
CDR3aa: CASSLVGSGTTGELFF
CDR3nt: TGCGCCAGCAGCTTGGTGGGTAGCGGGACGACCGGGGAGCTGTTTTTT

abundance: .
d_gene: TRBD1
v_gene: TRBV7-3
j_gene: TRBJ1-1
CDR3aa: CASSWQGETEAFF
CDR3nt: TGTGCCAGCAGCTGGCAGGGGGAAACTGAAGCTTTCTTT

abundance: once
d_gene: TRBD2
v_gene: TRBV2
j_gene: TRBJ2-2
CDR3aa: CASKRTSGYTGELFF
CDR3nt: TGTGCCAGCAAAAGGACTAGCGGTTACACCGGGGAGCTGTTTTTT

abundance: .
d_gene: TRBD1
v_gene: TRBV5-6
j_gene: TRBJ2-1
CDR3aa: CASSRQTGLLNEQFF
CDR3nt: TGTGCCAGCAGCAGACAGACAGGGCTTTTGAATGAGCAGTTCTTC

abundance: .
d_gene: .
v_gene: TRBV5-1
j_gene: TRBJ1-4
CDR3aa: CASSLGAQEKLFF
CDR3nt: TGCGCCAGCAGCTTGGGGGCTCAGGAAAAACTGTTTTTT

abundance: few
d_gene: TRBD2
v_gene: TRBV7-2
j_gene: TRBJ2-2
CDR3aa: CASRQGGLAGELFF
CDR3nt: TGTGCCAGCAGACAAGGGGGACTAGCCGGGGAGCTGTTTTTT

abundance: .
d_gene: .
v_gene: TRBV4-3
j_gene: TRBJ2-1
CDR3aa: CASSQPSGDNEQFF
CDR3nt: TGCGCCAGCAGCCAACCCTCAGGAGACAATGAGCAGTTCTTC

abundance: .
d_gene: TRBD1
v_gene: TRBV6-5
j_gene: TRBJ1-6
CDR3aa: CASNVRGQDSPLHF
CDR3nt: TGTGCCAGCAATGTCAGGGGGCAGGATTCACCCCTCCACTTT

abundance: .
d_gene: TRBD2
v_gene: TRBV3-1/TRBV3-2
j_gene: TRBJ2-1
CDR3aa: CASSHLAGSGSYNEQFF
CDR3nt: TGTGCCAGCAGCCATCTAGCGGGATCGGGATCCTACAATGAGCAGTTCTTC

abundance: .
d_gene: .
v_gene: TRBV6-6
j_gene: TRBJ2-3
CDR3aa: CASRATSYTDTQYF
CDR3nt: TGTGCCAGCAGGGCCACTAGTTACACAGATACGCAGTATTTT

abundance: once
d_gene: TRBD2
v_gene: TRBV2
j_gene: TRBJ2-2
CDR3aa: CASSEGSGRNTGELFF
CDR3nt: TGTGCCAGCAGTGAGGGTAGCGGGAGAAACACCGGGGAGCTGTTTTTT

abundance: .
d_gene: .
v_gene: TRBV2
j_gene: TRBJ2-5
CDR3aa: CASSEARGPFETQYF
CDR3nt: TGTGCCAGCAGTGAAGCGCGTGGTCCATTCGAGACCCAGTACTTC

abundance: .
d_gene: TRBD2
v_gene: TRBV6-1
j_gene: TRBJ2-1
CDR3aa: CASSDVFSGRPSYNEQFF
CDR3nt: TGTGCCAGCAGTGATGTTTTTAGCGGGAGGCCCTCCTACAATGAGCAGTTCTTC

abundance: .
d_gene: TRBD1
v_gene: TRBV24-1
j_gene: TRBJ2-7
CDR3aa: CATSDSDRDNKGKYF
CDR3nt: TGTGCCACCAGTGATTCGGACAGGGACAACAAGGGGAAGTACTTC

abundance: .
d_gene: .
v_gene: TRBV6-6
j_gene: TRBJ1-5
CDR3aa: CASSLDGHSNQPQHF
CDR3nt: TGTGCCAGCAGTCTCGACGGACATAGCAATCAGCCCCAGCATTTT

abundance: .
d_gene: TRBD2
v_gene: TRBV27
j_gene: TRBJ2-7
CDR3aa: CASSRTSGSGYEQYF
CDR3nt: TGTGCCAGCAGTAGAACTAGCGGGAGTGGGTACGAGCAGTACTTC

abundance: .
d_gene: .
v_gene: TRBV4-3
j_gene: TRBJ1-3
CDR3aa: CASSQEASGNTIYF
CDR3nt: TGCGCCAGCAGCCAAGAGGCATCTGGAAACACCATATATTTT

abundance: .
d_gene: TRBD1
v_gene: TRBV7-9
j_gene: TRBJ2-6
CDR3aa: CASSFSQGIKGANVLTF
CDR3nt: TGTGCCAGCAGCTTTTCACAGGGGATCAAGGGGGCCAACGTCCTGACTTTC

abundance: .
d_gene: .
v_gene: TRBV7-9
j_gene: TRBJ1-3
CDR3aa: CASSIVGGASGNTIYF
CDR3nt: TGTGCCAGCAGCATAGTTGGGGGGGCATCTGGAAACACCATATATTTT

abundance: .
d_gene: TRBD2
v_gene: TRBV6-5
j_gene: TRBJ2-3
CDR3aa: CASRSSGRTDTQYF
CDR3nt: TGTGCCAGCAGATCTAGCGGGCGCACAGATACGCAGTATTTT

abundance: .
d_gene: .
v_gene: TRBV24-1
j_gene: TRBJ2-5
CDR3aa: CATSGPSQETQYF
CDR3nt: TGTGCCACCAGTGGTCCGAGCCAAGAGACCCAGTACTTC

abundance: .
d_gene: .
v_gene: TRBV5-1
j_gene: TRBJ1-5
CDR3aa: CASSLDGGNQPQHF
CDR3nt: TGCGCCAGCAGCTTAGATGGGGGGAATCAGCCCCAGCATTTT

abundance: few
d_gene: TRBD2
v_gene: TRBV7-2
j_gene: TRBJ2-5
CDR3aa: CASSPGTSAYQETQYF
CDR3nt: TGTGCCAGCAGCCCCGGGACTAGCGCGTACCAAGAGACCCAGTACTTC

abundance: .
d_gene: .
v_gene: TRBV25-1
j_gene: TRBJ2-7
CDR3aa: CASSDYTGWYEQYF
CDR3nt: TGTGCCAGCAGTGACTACACAGGGTGGTACGAGCAGTACTTC

abundance: once
d_gene: .
v_gene: TRBV27
j_gene: TRBJ2-5
CDR3aa: CASSLQPGVRETQYF
CDR3nt: TGTGCCAGCAGTTTACAGCCGGGGGTGAGAGAGACCCAGTACTTC

abundance: few
d_gene: .
v_gene: TRBV30
j_gene: TRBJ2-5
CDR3aa: CAWSPQETQYF
CDR3nt: TGTGCCTGGAGTCCCCAAGAGACCCAGTACTTC

abundance: .
d_gene: .
v_gene: TRBV18
j_gene: TRBJ2-3
CDR3aa: CASSPLSGGTDTQYF
CDR3nt: TGTGCCAGCTCACCACTAAGTGGGGGGACAGATACGCAGTATTTT

abundance: .
d_gene: .
v_gene: TRBV25-1
j_gene: TRBJ1-1
CDR3aa: CASSVLSASTEAFF
CDR3nt: TGTGCCAGCAGTGTCTTAAGTGCATCCACTGAAGCTTTCTTT

abundance: .
d_gene: .
v_gene: TRBV20-1
j_gene: TRBJ2-1
CDR3aa: CSAYPGGAQFF
CDR3nt: TGCAGTGCTTACCCCGGGGGCGCGCAGTTCTTC

abundance: .
d_gene: TRBD1
v_gene: TRBV10-1
j_gene: TRBJ2-2
CDR3aa: CASSESSGGIGELFF
CDR3nt: TGCGCCAGCAGTGAGTCGTCAGGGGGCATCGGGGAGCTGTTTTTT

abundance: once
d_gene: .
v_gene: TRBV6-1
j_gene: TRBJ2-1
CDR3aa: CASSEGGLRDEQFF
CDR3nt: TGTGCCAGCAGTGAAGGGGGACTTCGGGATGAGCAGTTCTTC

abundance: few
d_gene: TRBD2
v_gene: TRBV5-1
j_gene: TRBJ2-1
CDR3aa: CASSLELAGNNEQFF
CDR3nt: TGCGCCAGCAGCTTGGAACTAGCGGGAAACAATGAGCAGTTCTTC

abundance: .
d_gene: TRBD1
v_gene: TRBV28
j_gene: TRBJ2-7
CDR3aa: CASSSGTGDYEQYF
CDR3nt: TGTGCCAGCAGTTCCGGGACAGGGGACTACGAGCAGTACTTC

abundance: .
d_gene: .
v_gene: TRBV10-2
j_gene: TRBJ1-4
CDR3aa: CASRVLLFF
CDR3nt: TGCGCCAGCAGGGTACTACTGTTTTTT

abundance: .
d_gene: .
v_gene: TRBV5-1
j_gene: TRBJ2-1
CDR3aa: CASQRTSLGAYEQFF
CDR3nt: TGCGCCAGTCAGCGAACGAGTTTGGGGGCTTATGAGCAGTTCTTC